These 11 T cell receptor beta chains were sequenced from one sample in a study of cytomegalovirus exposure and HLA in healthy donors. The study ran its PCR with 60 Vbeta and 13 Jbeta primers. The assay was immunoSEQ multiplex PCR, and TCRdb's table has in-frame clones only and misses some. Altogether over 40,000 clones are present, roughly 90% being singletons, with the ten largest covering approximately 8%. Sequences were obtained from PBMCs. The receptor source for this set is a woman aged 40 to 55 in good health and CMV-seropositive.

The V and J genes are TRBV6-6 and TRBJ2-1; D is uncertain. This CDR3 has 12 amino acids. The germline CDR1 and CDR2 sequences are MNHNY and SVGAGI (reference sequence). Between the trimmed V and J ends, which lost 8 bases and 0 bases, there was a span of 5 bases. CDR3 amino acids: CASQRSYNEQFF. The CDR3 DNA reads as TGTGCCAGCCAGCGCTCCTACAATGAGCAGTTCTTC.

The rearrangement uses TRBV7-9 and TRBJ2-7; TRBD1 matches 8 bases. V gave up 5 bases and J gave up 3 bases; unmatched junction bases: 6. The CDR3 sequence is 14 residues long. Germline V gene lookup returns CDR1 SEHNR and CDR2 FQNEAQ (reference sequence). This CDR3 reads CASSVTGAIYEQYF. DNA for the CDR3: TGTGCCAGCAGCGTGACAGGGGCGATCTACGAGCAGTACTTC.

This CDR3 is CASSVISGVEEGYEQYF. CDR3 coding DNA: TGTGCCAGCAGTGTTATAAGCGGGGTCGAGGAGGGCTACGAGCAGTACTTC. This chain connects TRBV28 to TRBJ2-7, with 7 bases that match TRBD2. Trimming at V came to 5 bases and at J to 3 bases, leaving 16 bases not matched to a gene. Germline-derived CDR1 and CDR2 are MDHEN and SYDVKM. The CDR3 extends over 17 amino acids.

V gene TRBV5-4 combines with J gene TRBJ2-5; maybe TRBD2 (6 bases). The J call is in doubt because the DNA end fits TRBJ2-7 better. The CDR3 totals 14 residues. In germline, CDR1 is SGHNT, CDR2 YYREEE (reference sequence). CDR3 in DNA: TGTGCCAGCAGCTGGGGACTGAGAACCTACGAGCAGTACTTC. Translating gives CASSWGLRTYEQYF.

The V call is TRBV11-3, the J call TRBJ2-7; maybe TRBD2 (5 bases). Germline loops: CDR1 SGHNT, CDR2 YENEEA. Trimming took off 5 bases at V and 3 bases at J, with 14 bases between the two ends. CDR3 size: 14 residues. The CDR3 protein is CASSVGSAGYEQYF. The CDR3 nucleotides read TGTGCCAGCAGCGTCGGCAGTGCGGGCTACGAGCAGTACTTC.

J is TRBJ2-7 and V is TRBV19, with D possibly TRBD1 on 7 matching bases. Trimming took off 8 bases at V and 4 bases at J, with 18 bases between the two ends. This CDR3 region has 14 residues. Germline CDR1 and CDR2: LNHDA and SQIVND (reference sequence). CDR3 region: CASRQGAGTYEQYF. In DNA, the CDR3 is TGTGCCAGTCGACAGGGCGCAGGGACTTACGAGCAGTACTTC.

The genes are TRBV19 and TRBJ2-6; D is unclear. Germline CDR1 LNHDA, CDR2 SQIVND (reference sequence). V dropped 8 bases and J dropped 0 bases, with 11 bases sitting between them. CDR3 length: 15 residues. CDR3 sequence (DNA): TGTGCCAGTCTCACGGAGATCTCTGGGGCCAACGTCCTGACTTTC. Translated: CASLTEISGANVLTF.

This clone is a singleton in its sample. The gene calls are TRBV5-4 and TRBJ2-7; the match to TRBD2 covers 13 bases. Looked up from germline, CDR1 is SGHNT and CDR2 is YYREEE (reference sequence). With V trimmed by 2 bases and J by 6 bases, 5 bases remained unmatched. The CDR3 runs 15 residues. The DNA of the CDR3 is TGTGCCAGCAGCTTACGACTAGCGGGAGGAATCGAGCAGTACTTC. As protein: CASSLRLAGGIEQYF.

This clone was seen just once. A read error is likely here: a far larger clone is one base away. The sample has other DNA sequences that encode this CDR3 too. V and J are TRBV2 and TRBJ1-1; 9 nucleotides agree with TRBD1. Unmatched junction bases numbered 6, after V lost 6 bases and J lost 7 bases. The CDR3 spans 13 residues. Germline V CDR1 and CDR2: SNHLY, FYNNEI. The CDR3 region has the DNA TGTGCCAGCAGCAGGACAGGGGATTTTGAAGCTTTCTTT. This codes for CASSRTGDFEAFF.

The chain has TRBV9 and TRBJ2-1; 7 bases map to TRBD1. Germline lookup yields CDR1 SGDLS and CDR2 YYNGEE. This CDR3 is built from 15 residues. The V segment lost 2 bases and the J segment 3 bases; nucleotides outside the gene matches: 5. The CDR3 region is CASSVGPGGYNEQFF. The CDR3 nucleotides read TGTGCCAGCAGCGTTGGTCCAGGGGGCTACAATGAGCAGTTCTTC.

The V gene is TRBV27, the J gene TRBJ2-7, with D perhaps TRBD1 (6 bases). Germline V gene data show CDR1 as MNHEY and CDR2 as SMNVEV (reference sequence). V was cut by 5 bases and J by 5 bases, with 19 bases left in between. The CDR3 sequence is 15 residues long. CDR3 sequence reads: CASSPLPRQAHEQYF. CDR3 nucleotides: TGTGCCAGCAGTCCCTTACCTCGACAGGCCCACGAGCAGTACTTC.